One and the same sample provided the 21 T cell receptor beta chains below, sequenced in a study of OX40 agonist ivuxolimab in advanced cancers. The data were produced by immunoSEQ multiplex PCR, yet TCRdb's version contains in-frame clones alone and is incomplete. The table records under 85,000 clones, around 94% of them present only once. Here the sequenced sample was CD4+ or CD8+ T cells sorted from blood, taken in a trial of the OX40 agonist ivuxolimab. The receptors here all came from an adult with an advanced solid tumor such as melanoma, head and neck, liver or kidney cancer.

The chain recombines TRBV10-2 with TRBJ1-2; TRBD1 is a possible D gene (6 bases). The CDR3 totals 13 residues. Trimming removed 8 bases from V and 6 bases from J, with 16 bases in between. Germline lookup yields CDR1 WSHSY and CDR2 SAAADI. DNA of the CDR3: TGCGCCAGCTACCCGGGGGCCTATGATGGCTACACCTTC. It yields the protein CASYPGAYDGYTF.

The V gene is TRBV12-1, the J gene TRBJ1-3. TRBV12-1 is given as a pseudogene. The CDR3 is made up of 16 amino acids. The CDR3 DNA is TGTGCCAGCAGCTTTCGCTCGGGTTGCTCTGGAAACACCATATATTTT. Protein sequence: CASSFRSGCSGNTIYF.

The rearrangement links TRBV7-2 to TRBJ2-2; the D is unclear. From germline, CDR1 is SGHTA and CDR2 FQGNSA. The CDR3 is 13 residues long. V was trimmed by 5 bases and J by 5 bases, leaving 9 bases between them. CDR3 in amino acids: CASSPSRTGELFF. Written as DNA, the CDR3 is TGTGCCAGCAGCCCCTCGAGGACCGGGGAGCTGTTTTTT.

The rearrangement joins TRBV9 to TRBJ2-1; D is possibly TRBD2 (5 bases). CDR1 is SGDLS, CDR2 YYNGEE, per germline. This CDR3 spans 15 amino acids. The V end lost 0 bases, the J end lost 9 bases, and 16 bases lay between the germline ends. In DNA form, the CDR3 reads TGTGCCAGCAGCGTAGCCCCCGGCAGCGGCGGTGAGCAGTTCTTC. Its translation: CASSVAPGSGGEQFF.

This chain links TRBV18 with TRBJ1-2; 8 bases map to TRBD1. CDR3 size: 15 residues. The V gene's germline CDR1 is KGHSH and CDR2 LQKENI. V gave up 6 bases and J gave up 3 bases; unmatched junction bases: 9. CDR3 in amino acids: CASSSDRGGYYGYTF. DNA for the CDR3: TGTGCCAGCTCTTCCGACAGGGGCGGTTACTATGGCTACACCTTC.

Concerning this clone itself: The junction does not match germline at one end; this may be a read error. CDR3 sequence: CATSQDSGRVYNEQFF. CDR3 coding DNA: TGTGCCACCAGTCAAGATAGCGGGAGGGTTTACAATGAGCAGTTCTTC. The chain couples TRBV10-3 to TRBJ2-1; 11 nucleotides agree with TRBD2. The CDR3 loop spans 16 amino acids. Germline V CDR1 and CDR2: ENHRY, SYGVKD.

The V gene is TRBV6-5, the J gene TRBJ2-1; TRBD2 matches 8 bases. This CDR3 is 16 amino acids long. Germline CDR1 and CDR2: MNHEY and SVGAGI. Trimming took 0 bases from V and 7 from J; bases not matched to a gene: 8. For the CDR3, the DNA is TGTGCCAGCAGTTACTCAATGATAGCGGGGAATAATGAGCAGTTCTTC. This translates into CASSYSMIAGNNEQFF.

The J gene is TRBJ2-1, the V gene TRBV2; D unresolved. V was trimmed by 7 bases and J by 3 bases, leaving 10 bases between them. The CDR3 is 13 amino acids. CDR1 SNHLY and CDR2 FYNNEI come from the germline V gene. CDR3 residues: CASNGRSYNEQFF. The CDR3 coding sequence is TGTGCCAGCAACGGACGAAGCTACAATGAGCAGTTCTTC. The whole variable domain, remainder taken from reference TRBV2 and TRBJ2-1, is EPEVTQTPSHQVTQMGQEVILRCVPISNHLYFYWYRQILGQKVEFLVSFYNNEISEKSEIFDDQFSVERPDGSNFTLKIRSTKLEDSAMYFCASNGRSYNEQFFGPGTRLTVL.

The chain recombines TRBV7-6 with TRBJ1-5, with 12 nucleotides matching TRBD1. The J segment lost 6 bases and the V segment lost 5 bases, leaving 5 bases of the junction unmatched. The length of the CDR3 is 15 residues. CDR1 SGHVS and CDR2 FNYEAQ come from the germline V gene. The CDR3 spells CASSLGTGGIQPQHF. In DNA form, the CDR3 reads TGTGCCAGCAGCCTAGGGACAGGGGGCATTCAGCCCCAGCATTTT.

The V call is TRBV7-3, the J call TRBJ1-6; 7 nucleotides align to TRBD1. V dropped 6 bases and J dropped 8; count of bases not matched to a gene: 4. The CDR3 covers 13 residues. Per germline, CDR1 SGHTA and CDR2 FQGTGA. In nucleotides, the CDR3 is TGTGCCAGCAGGGCAGGGGGGGATTCACCCCTCCACTTT. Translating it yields CASRAGGDSPLHF.

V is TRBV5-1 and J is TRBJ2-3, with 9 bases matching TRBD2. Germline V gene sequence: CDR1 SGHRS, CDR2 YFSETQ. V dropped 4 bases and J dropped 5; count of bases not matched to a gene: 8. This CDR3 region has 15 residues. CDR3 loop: CASSTIAGDGDTQYF. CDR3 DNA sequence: TGCGCCAGCAGCACCATAGCGGGAGACGGAGATACGCAGTATTTT.

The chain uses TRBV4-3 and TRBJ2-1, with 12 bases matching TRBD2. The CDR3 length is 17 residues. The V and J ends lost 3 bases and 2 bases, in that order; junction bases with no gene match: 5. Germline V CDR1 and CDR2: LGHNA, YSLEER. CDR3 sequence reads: CASSHVRTSGTYNEQFF. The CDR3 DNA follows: TGCGCCAGCAGCCATGTGAGGACTAGCGGGACCTACAATGAGCAGTTCTTC.

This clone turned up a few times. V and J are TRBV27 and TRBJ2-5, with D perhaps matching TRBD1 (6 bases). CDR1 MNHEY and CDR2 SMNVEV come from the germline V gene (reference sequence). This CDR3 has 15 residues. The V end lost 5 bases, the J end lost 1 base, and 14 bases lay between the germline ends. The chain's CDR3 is CASSRPGTLQETQYF. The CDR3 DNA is TGTGCCAGCAGTCGCCCCGGGACACTCCAAGAGACCCAGTACTTC.

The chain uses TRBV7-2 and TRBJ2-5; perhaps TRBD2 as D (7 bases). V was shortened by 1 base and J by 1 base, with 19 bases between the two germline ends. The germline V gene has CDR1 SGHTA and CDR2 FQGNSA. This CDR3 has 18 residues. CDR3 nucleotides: TGTGCCAGCAGCTTAGGAGGTGGGGGGGCCCCCACCCAAGAGACCCAGTACTTC. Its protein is CASSLGGGGAPTQETQYF.

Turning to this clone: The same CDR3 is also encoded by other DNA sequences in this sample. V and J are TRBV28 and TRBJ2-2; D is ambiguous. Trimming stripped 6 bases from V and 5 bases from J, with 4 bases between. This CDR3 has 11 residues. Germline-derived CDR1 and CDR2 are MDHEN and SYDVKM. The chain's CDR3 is CASSLTGELFF. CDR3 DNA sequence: TGTGCCAGCAGCTTAACCGGGGAGCTGTTTTTT.

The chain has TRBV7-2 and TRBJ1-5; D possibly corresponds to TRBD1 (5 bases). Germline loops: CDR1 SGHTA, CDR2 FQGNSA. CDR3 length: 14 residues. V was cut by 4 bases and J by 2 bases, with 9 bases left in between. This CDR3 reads CASSSRVGNQPQHF. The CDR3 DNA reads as TGTGCCAGCAGCTCCAGGGTCGGCAATCAGCCCCAGCATTTT.

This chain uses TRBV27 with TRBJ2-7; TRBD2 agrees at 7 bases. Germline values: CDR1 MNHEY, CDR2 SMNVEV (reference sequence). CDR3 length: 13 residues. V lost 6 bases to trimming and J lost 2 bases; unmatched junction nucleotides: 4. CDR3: CASRTSRTYEQYF. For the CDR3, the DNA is TGTGCCAGCAGGACTAGCAGAACCTACGAGCAGTACTTC.

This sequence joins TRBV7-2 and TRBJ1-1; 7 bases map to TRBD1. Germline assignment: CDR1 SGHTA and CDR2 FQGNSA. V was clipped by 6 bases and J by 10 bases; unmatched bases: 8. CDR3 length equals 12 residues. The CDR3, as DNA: TGTGCCAGCAGTTTCGAAGGGACAGCAGCTTTCTTT. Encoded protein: CASSFEGTAAFF.

CDR3 protein: CASSKAIGNTIYF. The DNA for the CDR3 is TGTGCCAGCAGCAAAGCGATTGGAAACACCATATATTTT. V is TRBV21-1 and J is TRBJ1-3. TRBV21-1 is listed as a pseudogene. CDR3 length: 13 residues.

DNA for the CDR3: TGTGCCAGTAGTCCGGGACTAGCGTCCTACGAGCAGTACTTC. This translates into CASSPGLASYEQYF. The chain employs TRBV19 and TRBJ2-7, with TRBD2 identical over 10 bases. Germline V lookup: CDR1 LNHDA, CDR2 SQIVND (reference sequence). V shed 5 bases, J shed 1 base, and the junction held 2 bases outside the gene matches. This CDR3 is built from 14 residues.

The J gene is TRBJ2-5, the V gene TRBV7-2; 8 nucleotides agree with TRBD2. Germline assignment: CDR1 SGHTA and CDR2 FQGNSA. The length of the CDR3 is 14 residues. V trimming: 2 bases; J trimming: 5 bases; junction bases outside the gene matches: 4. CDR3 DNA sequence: TGTGCCAGCAGCTTATCGGGGGGGTACGAGACCCAGTACTTC. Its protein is CASSLSGGYETQYF.